This section outlines one TCR beta chain sequence together with its context. Its antigen remains unknown. Germline V lookup: CDR1 MDHEN, CDR2 SYDVKM. This CDR3 has 15 amino acids. V lost 0 bases to trimming and J lost 8 bases, with 14 bases between them. Of the isolated RNA, all was reverse transcribed, and so the sequenced material was expressed TCRB transcripts. Sequencing was performed with immunoSEQ multiplex PCR; in TCRdb, only in-frame clones are kept and a portion is missing. The sample carries 300,000 to 350,000 clones, 9.3% recorded once. These data originate in a study of beta chain features in type 1 diabetes. Background on the study: There was similarity between patients and healthy donors in age, gender and cell yields. All samples yielded roughly 100,000,000 examined sorted cells.

Study-level results: There was a moderate but significant shortening of TCRB CDR3s in all four CD4+ subsets of Type 1 diabetes patients. In cDNA sequencing, cells with high TCR expression could be over-represented.

A sort by CD45RO/CCR7/CD25/CD127/CD95/CD27 yielded CD4+ naive, central memory, regulatory and stem cell-like memory cells. The TCR was taken from a young man with type 1 diabetes. Material for sequencing was central memory CD4+ T cells from blood. The chain uses TRBV28 and TRBJ2-1; unclear D gene. CDR3 sequence reads: CASSLWSLAGDEQFF. The CDR3 region has the DNA TGTGCCAGCAGTTTATGGTCCCTCGCTGGGGATGAGCAGTTCTTC.